These T cell receptor beta chains were read from a single sample in a study of blood T cell repertoires in COVID-19. Assay used: immunoSEQ multiplex PCR; TCRdb lists only in-frame clones, some missing. Of around 100,000 clones in the sample, over 70% were seen once. The source material was peripheral blood. The source is a woman in her seventies with acute or convalescent COVID-19. Both conserved end residues are part of each CDR3. The order of the fields is clone size, D gene, V gene, J gene, CDR3 protein, CDR3 DNA. A D gene is named only where the DNA matches it firmly. Clone size is not always given. Where it is, it says once, few, many or a class for expanded clones.

NA	TRBD1	TRBV2	TRBJ1-5	CAGGTGSQPQHF	TGTGCCGGGGGGACAGGATCTCAGCCCCAGCATTTT
NA	NA	TRBV4-2	TRBJ1-3	CASSPPPGSGNTIYF	TGTGCCAGCAGCCCCCCTCCGGGGTCTGGAAACACCATATATTTT
NA	NA	TRBV6-1	TRBJ2-1	CASSDRAGLYNEQFF	TGTGCCAGCAGTGACCGTGCGGGACTCTACAATGAGCAGTTCTTC
NA	NA	TRBV2	TRBJ2-7	CASSDPLTKTYEQYF	TGTGCCAGCAGTGACCCTTTGACTAAAACCTACGAGCAGTACTTC
NA	NA	TRBV6-5	TRBJ1-1	CASIYRLAGETEAFF	TGTGCCAGCATTTACCGACTTGCAGGGGAAACGGAAGCTTTCTTT
NA	NA	TRBV9	TRBJ2-3	CASQVGLSTDTQYF	TGTGCCAGTCAGGTGGGACTTTCCACAGATACGCAGTATTTT
NA	TRBD2	TRBV11-3	TRBJ2-2	CASSLALAGVSGELFF	TGTGCCAGCAGCTTAGCACTAGCGGGAGTCTCCGGGGAGCTGTTTTTT
NA	NA	TRBV11-2	TRBJ1-4	CASNVGGPNEKLFF	TGTGCCAGCAACGTGGGGGGTCCTAATGAAAAACTGTTTTTT
NA	TRBD2	TRBV7-8	TRBJ2-3	CASRSGTSGLNTQYF	TGTGCCAGCAGATCCGGGACTAGCGGCCTTAATACGCAGTATTTT
NA	TRBD1	TRBV28	TRBJ2-7	CASSSPGQVAYEQYF	TGTGCCAGCAGTTCACCCGGACAGGTCGCCTACGAGCAGTACTTC
few	TRBD1	TRBV5-4	TRBJ2-1	CASSDGTGGYNEQFF	TGTGCCAGCAGCGACGGGACAGGGGGGTACAATGAGCAGTTCTTC
NA	NA	TRBV19	TRBJ1-6	CASRREGVRSPLHF	TGTGCCAGCCGCCGGGAGGGGGTGAGGTCACCCCTCCACTTT
NA	TRBD1	TRBV10-3	TRBJ1-1	CAVTPQGASTEAFF	TGTGCCGTCACCCCACAGGGGGCGAGCACTGAAGCTTTCTTT
few	TRBD1	TRBV4-1	TRBJ1-2	CASSPRGTEWENYGYTF	TGCGCCAGCAGCCCTAGAGGGACAGAATGGGAGAACTATGGCTACACCTTC
NA	NA	TRBV11-2	TRBJ1-5	CASSLDWRNNQPQHF	TGTGCCAGCAGCTTAGATTGGAGGAACAATCAGCCCCAGCATTTT
few	TRBD1	TRBV18	TRBJ1-5	CASSSTGVGSQPQHF	TGTGCCAGCTCGTCGACAGGGGTTGGGAGTCAGCCCCAGCATTTT
NA	TRBD1	TRBV11-2	TRBJ1-1	CASSLGTGDTEAFF	TGTGCCAGCAGCTTAGGAACAGGGGACACTGAAGCTTTCTTT
NA	NA	TRBV6-6	TRBJ1-4	CASSYGDTSEKLFF	TGTGCCAGCAGTTACGGGGACACCTCTGAAAAACTGTTTTTT
few	NA	TRBV6-5	TRBJ1-1	CASSYLREGKAEAFF	TGTGCCAGCAGTTACCTCAGGGAGGGGAAGGCTGAAGCTTTCTTT
NA	TRBD2	TRBV5-5	TRBJ2-1	CASSLVGTSGTYNEQFF	TGTGCCAGCAGCTTGGTTGGGACTAGCGGGACCTACAATGAGCAGTTCTTC
NA	TRBD1	TRBV29-1	TRBJ2-7	CSGGTGNYEQYF	TGCAGCGGGGGGACAGGGAACTACGAGCAGTACTTC
NA	NA	TRBV4-1	TRBJ2-7	CASSPTRGSQLLTQYEQYF	TGCGCCAGCAGCCCGACGAGGGGGTCCCAGCTTCTGACCCAGTACGAGCAGTACTTC
NA	TRBD1	TRBV3-1/TRBV3-2	TRBJ2-7	CASSQGYRQGGEQYF	TGTGCCAGCAGCCAAGGGTATCGACAGGGGGGCGAGCAGTACTTC
NA	NA	TRBV5-6	TRBJ2-3	CASSESWGADTQYF	TGTGCCAGCAGCGAGTCCTGGGGGGCAGATACGCAGTATTTT
NA	TRBD2	TRBV13	TRBJ2-1	CASSVPLGGEFF	TGTGCCAGCAGCGTTCCCCTGGGGGGGGAGTTCTTC
NA	NA	TRBV6-2/TRBV6-3	TRBJ2-1	CASSSPSGRGFGREQFF	TGTGCCAGCAGTTCTCCAAGTGGCAGGGGATTTGGGCGTGAGCAGTTCTTC
NA	TRBD2	TRBV19	TRBJ2-1	CASTGQRKKAGGPGEQFF	TGTGCCAGTACGGGGCAGCGAAAAAAGGCGGGAGGGCCGGGTGAGCAGTTCTTC
NA	NA	TRBV19	TRBJ1-5	CASSLGGAVGNQPQHF	TGTGCCAGTAGCCTTGGTGGAGCGGTGGGCAATCAGCCCCAGCATTTT
once	NA	TRBV7-8	TRBJ2-3	CASSLKWGESTDTQYF	TGTGCCAGCAGCTTAAAATGGGGAGAAAGCACAGATACGCAGTATTTT
NA	NA	TRBV19	TRBJ1-1	CASSIAAGVGTEAFF	TGTGCCAGTAGTATAGCGGCAGGGGTGGGCACTGAAGCTTTCTTT
NA	NA	TRBV1	TRBJ2-2	CTSPTPGERDTGELFF	TGCACCAGCCCCACCCCGGGAGAGAGGGACACCGGGGAGCTGTTTTTT
NA	TRBD2	TRBV7-7	TRBJ2-5	CASSSALTSGGLETQYF	TGTGCCAGCAGCTCGGCGCTGACTAGCGGGGGGTTGGAGACCCAGTACTTC
NA	TRBD2	TRBV30	TRBJ2-1	CAWTGLAGSYNEQFF	TGTGCCTGGACCGGTCTAGCGGGCTCCTACAATGAGCAGTTCTTC
NA	NA	TRBV12-3/TRBV12-4	TRBJ1-4	CASSLALEEKLFF	TGTGCCAGCAGTTTAGCGCTCGAGGAAAAACTGTTTTTT
NA	TRBD2	TRBV29-1	TRBJ2-5	CSVEPTSGSFKGWGETQYF	TGCAGCGTTGAACCCACTAGCGGGAGTTTTAAGGGCTGGGGAGAGACCCAGTACTTC
NA	TRBD1	TRBV28	TRBJ2-7	CASSAPRTGLSYEQYF	TGTGCCAGCAGTGCCCCCCGGACAGGGCTTTCCTACGAGCAGTACTTC
NA	NA	TRBV13	TRBJ2-7	CASSLGRDWTYEQYF	TGTGCCAGCAGCTTAGGCCGGGACTGGACCTACGAGCAGTACTTC
few	NA	TRBV3-1/TRBV3-2	TRBJ1-1	CASSLRTVSRAFF	TGTGCCAGCAGCCTACGGACTGTTTCGCGGGCTTTCTTT
NA	TRBD1	TRBV7-8	TRBJ1-2	CASSTSSGTGTANYGYTF	TGTGCCAGCAGCACGAGTTCCGGGACAGGGACAGCTAACTATGGCTACACCTTC
NA	TRBD1	TRBV19	TRBJ1-2	CASRLGQASTYGYTF	TGTGCCAGTAGATTGGGACAGGCGTCCACCTATGGCTACACCTTC
NA	NA	TRBV5-1	TRBJ2-3	CASSLSGTDTQYF	TGCGCCAGCAGCTTGTCAGGGACAGATACGCAGTATTTT
once	NA	TRBV10-1	TRBJ2-7	CASSESIGGTGSYEQYF	TGCGCCAGCAGTGAGTCGATCGGCGGGACTGGCTCCTACGAGCAGTACTTC
NA	NA	TRBV5-5	TRBJ2-5	CASSALQGPRETQYF	TGTGCCAGCAGCGCGCTACAGGGACCTCGGGAGACCCAGTACTTC